These 29 T cell receptor beta chains were sequenced from one sample in a study of T cells in Graves' hyperthyroidism and ophthalmopathy (dated by TCRdb to the late 2010s). Library generation was performed with multiplex PCR. The sequencing machine was an Illumina HiSeq 2000. TCR beta CDR3 regions were amplified from RNA transcripts. For the first round of RT-PCR on the TCR CDR3, the HTBI primer set was used together with the Qiagen OneStep RT-PCR kit. TCRdb trimmed public reads at Q25 via fastp, called clones via MiXCR and kept in-frame beta chains. Entries are consolidated by CDR3 protein sequence, retaining the most common genes and DNA. Within this sample are more than 500,000 distinct CDR3 sequences, with about 16% of them counted one time only. The ten biggest clones cover 25% to 30% of the sample. The sequenced sample was blood. Source of these receptors: a woman in her 30s with Graves' ophthalmopathy.

Note on this clonotype: A much larger clone differs by one base, so this may be a read error. This chain connects TRBV9 to TRBJ2-7; TRBD2 aligns across 7 bases. Near its end, the DNA agrees better with TRBJ2-1, so the J call may be wrong. The germline V gene has CDR1 SGDLS and CDR2 YYNGEE. CDR3 size: 15 residues. Here the CDR3 DNA reads TGTGCCAGCAGCCCTCGGACTAGTACCCCCTACGAGCAGTTCTTC. This sequence encodes CASSPRTSTPYEQFF.

The rearrangement uses TRBV27 and TRBJ2-7; D uncertain. The germline gives CDR1 MNHEY, CDR2 SMNVEV (reference sequence). The CDR3 totals 13 residues. The germline V and J ends were trimmed by 4 bases and 3 bases, with 10 bases remaining between them. CDR3 protein: CASSWGADYEQYF. CDR3 nucleotides: TGTGCCAGCAGTTGGGGTGCAGACTACGAGCAGTACTTC.

The chain uses TRBV5-5 and TRBJ2-3; 9 positions agree with TRBD2. The junction had 18 bases not matched to a gene; V was cut back by 8 bases and J by 8 bases. CDR1 is SGHKS, CDR2 YYEKEE, per germline (reference sequence). The CDR3 is 16 amino acids. In nucleotides, the CDR3 is TGTGCCAGTGTCCCTCAAGCCGGGACTAGCTTTGCTACGCAGTATTTT. Amino acid sequence: CASVPQAGTSFATQYF.

J is TRBJ2-1 and V is TRBV5-1; D is possibly TRBD1 (5 bases). V was cut by 4 bases and J by 7 bases, with 15 bases left in between. The CDR3 has 14 amino acids. The germline V gene has CDR1 SGHRS and CDR2 YFSETQ. CDR3 in DNA: TGCGCCAGCAGCCCGGGCAGGGTGAGGAATGAGCAGTTCTTC. Translating gives CASSPGRVRNEQFF.

This clonotype was seen at least ten times. The chain uses TRBV7-2 and TRBJ2-5; D ambiguous. Germline loops: CDR1 SGHTA, CDR2 FQGNSA. The CDR3 is made up of 14 amino acids. V was clipped by 1 base and J by 0 bases, with 6 bases between them. The chain's CDR3 is CASSLGPYQETQYF. For the CDR3, the DNA is TGTGCCAGCAGCTTAGGCCCGTACCAAGAGACCCAGTACTTC.

Ten or more counts support this clonotype. The chain carries TRBV30 and TRBJ1-4, with D possibly TRBD1 on 5 matching bases. Trimming stripped 5 bases from V and 5 bases from J, with 15 bases between. The CDR3 consists of 14 residues. Per the germline V gene, CDR1 is GTSNPN and CDR2 is SVGIG (reference sequence). CDR3 sequence (DNA): TGTGCCTGGCTGAGACGGGGCCCCAATGAAAAACTGTTTTTT. Its protein is CAWLRRGPNEKLFF.

V is TRBV6-1 and J is TRBJ2-1; 7 positions agree with TRBD1. The CDR3 loop spans 15 amino acids. CDR1 and CDR2 from the germline V gene are MNHNS and SASEGT. V trimming: 7 bases; J trimming: 0 bases; junction bases outside the gene matches: 6. CDR3 loop: CASTLGQSSYNEQFF. CDR3 coding DNA: TGTGCCAGCACCCTGGGACAGAGCTCCTACAATGAGCAGTTCTTC.

The chain recombines TRBV6-1 with TRBJ2-7; TRBD1 matches at 9 bases. The J segment lost 5 bases and the V segment lost 6 bases, leaving 11 bases of the junction unmatched. The CDR3 is made up of 15 amino acids. Per germline, CDR1 MNHNS and CDR2 SASEGT. CDR3 region: CASSNPGQGRHEQYF. In nucleotides, the CDR3 is TGTGCCAGCAGCAACCCGGGACAGGGTAGGCACGAGCAGTACTTC.

This clonotype has at least ten counts. This chain joins TRBV12-3 or TRBV12-4 and TRBJ2-1; 8 bases align to TRBD2. The length of the CDR3 is 15 residues. The V and J ends lost 5 bases and 0 bases, in that order; junction bases with no gene match: 3. The CDR3 DNA is TGTGCCAGCAGTCGCCTAGCGGGCTCCTACAATGAGCAGTTCTTC. Protein product: CASSRLAGSYNEQFF.

This clonotype has ten or more counts. V gene TRBV4-2 combines with J gene TRBJ2-1; weak D call: TRBD2 (6 bases). Deletions cut 0 bases from V and 7 bases from J, with 16 bases between. Germline V gene data show CDR1 as LGHNA and CDR2 as YNFKEQ. The CDR3 runs to 16 residues. CDR3 residues: CASSQDGGGIGNEQFF. CDR3 nucleotide sequence: TGTGCCAGCAGCCAAGATGGGGGAGGAATAGGGAATGAGCAGTTCTTC.

J is TRBJ1-5 and V is TRBV12-3 or TRBV12-4; perhaps TRBD1 as D (6 bases). V dropped 3 bases and J dropped 6 bases, with 24 bases sitting between them. This CDR3 comprises 18 residues. Written as DNA, the CDR3 is TGTGCCAGCAGTTTTTCGTCCAGGGGCTTATCGCATGCTCAGCCCCAGCATTTT. Amino acids: CASSFSSRGLSHAQPQHF.

Ten or more counts support this clonotype. V and J are TRBV7-2 and TRBJ2-3; D unclear. CDR3 length: 16 amino acids. Trimming stripped 1 base from V and 3 bases from J, with 14 bases between. Germline V gene sequence: CDR1 SGHTA, CDR2 FQGNSA. CDR3 loop: CASSLVAALGTDTQYF. Written as DNA, the CDR3 is TGTGCCAGCAGCTTAGTGGCGGCCTTGGGGACAGATACGCAGTATTTT.

This clonotype was observed a few times. This chain connects TRBV6-5 to TRBJ2-7; D is undetermined. Trimming cost V 4 bases and J 6 bases, with 22 bases left between them. The V gene's germline CDR1 is MNHEY and CDR2 SVGAGI. CDR3 size: 16 residues. CDR3 loop: CASSFAKSAGSFEQYF. DNA for the CDR3: TGTGCCAGCAGTTTCGCCAAGAGTGCTGGGTCTTTCGAGCAGTACTTC.

The chain combines TRBV10-3 with TRBJ1-2; D gene uncertain. The CDR3 runs to 14 residues. The V end lost 0 bases, the J end lost 2 bases, and 7 bases lay between the germline ends. Germline V gene lookup returns CDR1 ENHRY and CDR2 SYGVKD. CDR3 region: CAISESIGNYGYTF. CDR3 bases: TGTGCCATCAGTGAGTCCATCGGGAACTATGGCTACACCTTC.

The gene calls are TRBV11-2 and TRBJ2-1; possibly TRBD1 or TRBD2 for D (6 bases each). V lost 5 bases and J lost 3, with 14 bases in between. The CDR3 has 15 residues. Germline V gene sequence: CDR1 SGHAT, CDR2 FQNNGV. This chain's CDR3 is CASSEGEARYNEQFF. The DNA for the CDR3 is TGTGCCAGCAGCGAGGGGGAGGCCCGCTACAATGAGCAGTTCTTC. Using reference TRBV11-2 and TRBJ2-1 for the parts outside the CDR3, the full variable domain is EAGVAQSPRYKIIEKRQSVAFWCNPISGHATLYWYQQILGQGPKLLIQFQNNGVVDDSQLPKDRFSAERLKGVDSTLKIQPAKLEDSAVYLCASSEGEARYNEQFFGPGTRLTVL.

Note on this clonotype: A read error may be the cause here, since a much bigger clone is one base away. The V and J genes are TRBV5-6 and TRBJ1-5, with a possible D match to TRBD1 (5 bases). The V gene lost 4 bases and the J gene lost 6 bases, with 20 bases spanning the gap. The CDR3 sequence is 16 residues long. Germline lookup yields CDR1 SGHDT and CDR2 YYEEEE. The CDR3 loop reads CASSKSLGVGFQPQHF. The CDR3 DNA reads as TGTGCCAGCAGCAAAAGTTTAGGGGTTGGATTTCAGCCCCAGCATTTT.

This clonotype was counted many times. This chain joins TRBV11-2 and TRBJ2-5; no clear D. Germline values: CDR1 SGHAT, CDR2 FQNNGV. V was pared by 5 bases and J by 1 base, with 5 bases between. The CDR3 is made up of 12 amino acids. Here the CDR3 reads CASSQTQETQYF. The CDR3 DNA reads as TGTGCCAGCAGCCAAACCCAAGAGACCCAGTACTTC.

This clonotype was counted ten times or more. The rearrangement uses TRBV3-1 and TRBJ2-4, with D possibly called TRBD1 or TRBD2 (6 bases each). This CDR3 contains 13 residues. The V end was cut by 6 bases, the J end by 2 bases, with 8 bases between. Germline-derived CDR1 and CDR2 are LGHDT and YNNKEL (reference sequence). CDR3 protein: CASRGGPKNIQYF. As DNA, the CDR3 is TGTGCCAGCAGAGGGGGGCCCAAAAACATTCAGTACTTC.

This clonotype was seen a few times. The chain is built from TRBV20-1 and TRBJ2-7; a possible D gene is TRBD2 (6 bases). Per germline, CDR1 DFQATT and CDR2 SNEGSKA (reference sequence). CDR3 size: 13 residues. The ends were cut back, 5 bases at V and 0 bases at J, with 11 bases in the middle. CDR3: CSAPGLNSYEQYF. CDR3 DNA sequence: TGCAGTGCTCCGGGACTGAACTCCTACGAGCAGTACTTC.

This clonotype was counted many times. The V and J genes are TRBV27 and TRBJ2-2; no firm D call. The CDR3 has 13 amino acids. The germline gives CDR1 MNHEY, CDR2 SMNVEV (reference sequence). Trimming removed 3 bases from V and 3 bases from J, with 5 bases in between. DNA for the CDR3: TGTGCCAGCAGTTTCGGATACACCGGGGAGCTGTTTTTT. Protein sequence: CASSFGYTGELFF.

The V gene is TRBV7-6, the J gene TRBJ2-3; TRBD2 aligns across 8 bases. The CDR3 is 16 residues long. The germline CDR1 and CDR2 sequences are SGHVS and FNYEAQ. V dropped 5 bases and J dropped 3; count of bases not matched to a gene: 10. CDR3: CASSPRGGLVTDTQYF. CDR3 bases: TGTGCCAGCAGCCCAAGAGGGGGACTAGTTACAGATACGCAGTATTTT.

This clonotype was counted many times. This chain links TRBV12-3 or TRBV12-4 with TRBJ2-7, with TRBD2 identical over 12 bases. The CDR3 consists of 15 residues. V lost 7 bases to trimming and J lost 2 bases; unmatched junction nucleotides: 6. Here the CDR3 reads CASTQTSGRTYEQYF. CDR3 in DNA: TGTGCCAGCACCCAAACTAGCGGGAGGACCTACGAGCAGTACTTC.

This clonotype was counted ten times or more. The gene calls are TRBV28 and TRBJ1-5; 7 nucleotides line up with TRBD1. J gave up 6 bases and V 5 bases, and 4 bases lay outside the gene matches. Germline CDR1 and CDR2: MDHEN and SYDVKM. The CDR3 sequence is 13 residues long. CDR3 bases: TGTGCCAGCAGTCACAGGGGTCCTCAGCCCCAGCATTTT. Encoded protein: CASSHRGPQPQHF.

This clonotype was counted once. This rearrangement joins TRBV3-1 to TRBJ2-2; 9 positions agree with TRBD2. The CDR3 runs 19 residues. The germline gives CDR1 LGHDT, CDR2 YNNKEL (reference sequence). Trimming at V came to 1 base and at J to 0 bases, leaving 9 bases not matched to a gene. CDR3 sequence: CASSQGLAGSLTNTGELFF. The CDR3 DNA reads TGTGCCAGCAGCCAAGGGCTAGCGGGAAGCCTCACGAACACCGGGGAGCTGTTTTTT.

This clonotype was found many times. The V and J genes are TRBV4-1 and TRBJ2-7, with 8 nucleotides matching TRBD1. CDR1 is MGHRA, CDR2 YSYEKL, per germline. CDR3 length: 19 amino acids. V gave up 0 bases and J gave up 3 bases; unmatched junction bases: 16. The chain's CDR3 is CASSQDRGRWGAPDYEQYF. The CDR3 nucleotides read TGCGCCAGCAGCCAAGACAGGGGGCGATGGGGGGCTCCGGACTACGAGCAGTACTTC.

The gene calls are TRBV18 and TRBJ1-1, with D perhaps TRBD1 (5 bases). Trimming stripped 3 bases from V and 2 bases from J, with 13 bases between. This CDR3 has 15 amino acids. The germline gives CDR1 KGHSH, CDR2 LQKENI. The CDR3 DNA follows: TGTGCCAGCTCACCCCAGCGGGGGACCAACACTGAAGCTTTCTTT. Protein: CASSPQRGTNTEAFF.

The sample holds a few counts of this clonotype. V and J are TRBV10-3 and TRBJ1-5; the D is unclear. Germline V gene lookup returns CDR1 ENHRY and CDR2 SYGVKD. CDR3 length: 13 amino acids. Trimming pared 4 bases from V and 4 bases from J, leaving 8 bases between. The CDR3 DNA is TGTGCCATCAGTGTTGAGGGAAATCAGCCCCAGCATTTT. Translating it yields CAISVEGNQPQHF.

This clonotype has at least ten counts. V and J are TRBV27 and TRBJ2-7, with 8 bases that match TRBD1. V shed 3 bases, J shed 2 bases, and the junction held 3 bases outside the gene matches. CDR1 is MNHEY and CDR2 is SMNVEV in the germline V gene (reference sequence). The CDR3 sequence is 14 residues long. CDR3 protein: CASSFGTGTYEQYF. CDR3 nucleotide sequence: TGTGCCAGCAGTTTCGGGACAGGTACCTACGAGCAGTACTTC.

This clonotype has ten or more counts. The CDR3 sequence: CASSLVGGSSGANVLTF. The CDR3 region has the DNA TGTGCCAGCAGCTTAGTGGGCGGGAGCTCTGGGGCCAACGTCCTGACTTTC. The chain joins TRBV7-2 to TRBJ2-6, with TRBD2 matching over 7 bases. CDR3 length: 17 residues. Trimming removed 1 base from V and 0 bases from J; junction bases left unmatched: 3. Germline lookup yields CDR1 SGHTA and CDR2 FQGNSA.